The TCR beta chain described here comes from a study of T cell responses to AZD1222 COVID-19 vaccine. The germline gives CDR1 SGDLS, CDR2 YYNGEE. The CDR3 has 14 residues. With V trimmed by 0 bases and J by 5 bases, 3 bases remained unmatched. TCRdb keeps only in-frame clones here, not all; method: immunoSEQ multiplex PCR. The sample comprises some 180,000 clones, 80% to 95% of which are singletons, and approximately 1.7% rests with the top ten. The sequence came from an adult who received the AZD1222 COVID-19 vaccine. The sequenced sample was peripheral blood, obtained 28 days after the second AZD1222 dose. The genes are TRBV9 and TRBJ2-3; 7 bases line up with TRBD2. The CDR3 sequence: CASSVEVAGDTQYF. The CDR3 region has the DNA TGTGCCAGCAGCGTAGAGGTAGCGGGAGATACGCAGTATTTT.